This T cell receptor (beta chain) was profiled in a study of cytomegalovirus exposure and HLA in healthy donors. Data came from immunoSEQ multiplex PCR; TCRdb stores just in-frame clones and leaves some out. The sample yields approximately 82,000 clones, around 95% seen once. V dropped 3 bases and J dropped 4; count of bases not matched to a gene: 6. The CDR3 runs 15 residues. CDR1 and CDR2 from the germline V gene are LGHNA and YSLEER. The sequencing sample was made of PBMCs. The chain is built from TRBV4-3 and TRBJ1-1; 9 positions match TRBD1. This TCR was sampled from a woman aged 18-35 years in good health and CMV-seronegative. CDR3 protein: CASSQETGGGTEAFF. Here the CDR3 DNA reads TGCGCCAGCAGCCAGGAGACAGGGGGAGGCACTGAAGCTTTCTTT.